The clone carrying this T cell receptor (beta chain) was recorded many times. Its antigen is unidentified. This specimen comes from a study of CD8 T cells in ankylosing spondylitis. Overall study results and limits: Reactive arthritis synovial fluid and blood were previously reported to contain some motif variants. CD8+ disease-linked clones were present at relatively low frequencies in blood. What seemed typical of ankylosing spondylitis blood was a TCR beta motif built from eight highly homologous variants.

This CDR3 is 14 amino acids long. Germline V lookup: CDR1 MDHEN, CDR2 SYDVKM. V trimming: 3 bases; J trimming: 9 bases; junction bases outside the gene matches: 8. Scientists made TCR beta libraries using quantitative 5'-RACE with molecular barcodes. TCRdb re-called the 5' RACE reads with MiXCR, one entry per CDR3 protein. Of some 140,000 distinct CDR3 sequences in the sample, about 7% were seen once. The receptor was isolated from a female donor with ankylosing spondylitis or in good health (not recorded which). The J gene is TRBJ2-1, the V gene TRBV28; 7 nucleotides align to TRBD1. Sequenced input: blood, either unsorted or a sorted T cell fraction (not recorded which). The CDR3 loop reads CASSFLGGGGEQFF. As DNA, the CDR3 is TGTGCCAGCAGTTTTTTAGGGGGCGGTGGTGAGCAGTTCTTC. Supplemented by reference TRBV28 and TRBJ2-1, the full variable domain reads DVKVTQSSRYLVKRTGEKVFLECVQDMDHENMFWYRQDPGLGLRLIYFSYDVKMKEKGDIPEGYSVSREKKERFSLILESASTNQTSMYLCASSFLGGGGEQFFGPGTRLTVL.